Listed below are T cell receptor beta chains from one sample, sequenced in a study of neurological immune-mediated disorders. TCRdb ran MiXCR on the 5' RACE reads and lists one entry per CDR3 protein. The sample contains 70,000 to 75,000 distinct CDR3 sequences, about 13% of which appear only once. Sequenced input: PBMCs. These receptors were taken from a female donor with HTLV-1-associated myelopathy (HAM/TSP). CDR3s include the opening cysteine and the closing phenylalanine or tryptophan. A D gene is named only where the DNA matches it firmly. Expanded clones get a size class; other rows say once, few or many, or leave the size out.

clone_size	v_call	j_call	d_call	cdr3_nt	cdr3_aa
many	TRBV7-9	TRBJ2-3	NA	TGTGCCAGCAGCCTACAAGGGGGGGGGCCGAGCACAGATACGCAGTATTTT	CASSLQGGGPSTDTQYF
few	TRBV7-2	TRBJ2-1	NA	TGTGCCAGCAGCTTAGTTCAGGGCTACAATGAGCAGTTCTTC	CASSLVQGYNEQFF
many	TRBV28	TRBJ1-2	TRBD1	TGTGCCACCCGACAGGGGAGGCCTTCTTATGGCTACACCTTC	CATRQGRPSYGYTF
many	TRBV5-1	TRBJ2-7	TRBD1	TGCGCCAGCAGCTGGACAGGGCTGGGCGAGCAGTACTTC	CASSWTGLGEQYF
many	TRBV29-1	TRBJ2-1	TRBD2	TGCAGCGTTGAAGGGCGGGGGGAAAATAATGAGCAGTTCTTC	CSVEGRGENNEQFF
many	TRBV9	TRBJ1-1	NA	TGTGCCAGCAGCGTAGAGGGGCTTACTGAAGCTTTCTTT	CASSVEGLTEAFF
many	TRBV28	TRBJ2-7	NA	TGTGCCAGCAGTAAATTAGGAGGGCGCCCCGAGGACGAGCAGTACTTC	CASSKLGGRPEDEQYF
many	TRBV29-1	TRBJ2-7	TRBD1	TGCAGCGTTGTTGTCTTTCGGGACAGGGTCTCCAACGAGCAGTACTTC	CSVVVFRDRVSNEQYF
NA	TRBV12-3/TRBV12-4	TRBJ2-6	NA	TGTGCCAGCAGTTTCGGGGTAACTGGGGCCAACGTTCTGACTTTC	CASSFGVTGANVLTF
many	TRBV11-2	TRBJ2-5	TRBD1	TGTGCCAGCAGCAGGGACAGGGTTGGGCAAGAGACCCAGTACTTC	CASSRDRVGQETQYF
many	TRBV5-1	TRBJ2-7	TRBD1	TGCGCCAGCAGCTTTGGGACAGCTTCCTACGAGCAGTACTTC	CASSFGTASYEQYF
NA	TRBV6-1	TRBJ2-4	NA	TGTGCCAGCAGTGTCGACCTATGGATAGCCAAAAACATTCAGTACTTC	CASSVDLWIAKNIQYF
many	TRBV20-1	TRBJ2-3	TRBD2	TGCAGTGCTAGAGATGGCGGGAGAAGCGGGGGGACAGATACGCAGTATTTT	CSARDGGRSGGTDTQYF
medium-sized	TRBV2	TRBJ2-2	NA	TGTGCCAGCAGGTACAGCGGGGAGCTGTTTTTT	CASRYSGELFF
many	TRBV7-2	TRBJ2-3	TRBD2	TGTGCCAGCAGCCAGAGCGGGGGGAGGGCGGTGGATACGCAGTATTTT	CASSQSGGRAVDTQYF
many	TRBV12-5	TRBJ2-2	TRBD1	TGTGCTAGTGGCCTGAGGGACAGGGCAAACACCGGGGAGCTGTTTTTT	CASGLRDRANTGELFF
NA	TRBV4-1	TRBJ2-3	NA	TGCGCCAGCAGCCAAAATAGAGCCCCCGGAGATACGCAGTATTTT	CASSQNRAPGDTQYF
NA	TRBV2	TRBJ2-7	NA	TGTGCCAGCAGCTTAGAGGCGGGGCTGTACGAGCAGTACTTC	CASSLEAGLYEQYF
few	TRBV7-8	TRBJ1-1	NA	TGTGCCAGCAGCCCACCTGTCCGGGGCACTGAAGCTTTCTTT	CASSPPVRGTEAFF
many	TRBV4-1	TRBJ2-1	TRBD2	TGCGCCAGCAGCCAAGTCTGGACTAGTTACAATGAGCAGTTCTTC	CASSQVWTSYNEQFF
many	TRBV5-1	TRBJ1-4	NA	TGCGCCAGCAGCGACCCCGGGACAGAAAAACTGTTTTTT	CASSDPGTEKLFF
NA	TRBV5-1	TRBJ2-7	TRBD2	TGCGCCAGCAGCTTCTTTGGGACTAGCGGGGGGCCCTACGAGCAGTACTTC	CASSFFGTSGGPYEQYF
many	TRBV10-3	TRBJ2-7	NA	TGTGCCATCAGGGAGGGGGACAGCCCAACCTACGAGCAGTACTTC	CAIREGDSPTYEQYF
many	TRBV20-1	TRBJ2-7	TRBD2	TGCAGTGCTATAGGCGGGGGAAGGGAGCAGTACTTC	CSAIGGGREQYF
many	TRBV20-1	TRBJ1-1	TRBD1	TGCAGTCCGACGGACAGGGGAGGCCACACTGAAGCTTTCTTT	CSPTDRGGHTEAFF
NA	TRBV5-4	TRBJ2-3	TRBD1	TGTGCCAGCAGGCGGGACAGGGGGAAAGCAGATACGCAGTATTTT	CASRRDRGKADTQYF
many	TRBV6-1	TRBJ2-2	NA	TGTGCCAGTAGCCAGGTGCAGACCGGGGAGCTGTTTTTT	CASSQVQTGELFF
NA	TRBV5-1	TRBJ2-7	NA	TGCGCCAGCAGCTTGGGGGCAAACTACGAGCAGTACTTC	CASSLGANYEQYF
many	TRBV4-1	TRBJ2-7	NA	TGCGCCAGCAGCCAAGGGGGGCAGTTTTTCTACGAGCAGTACTTC	CASSQGGQFFYEQYF
many	TRBV5-6	TRBJ2-2	NA	TGTGCCAGCAGCTTAGTGAACACCGGGGAGCTGTTTTTT	CASSLVNTGELFF
many	TRBV12-3/TRBV12-4	TRBJ2-7	NA	TGTGCCAGCAGTTTACTCGGGGGCGAGGAGCAGTACTTC	CASSLLGGEEQYF
few	TRBV20-1	TRBJ2-2	NA	TGCAGTGTTCTTGGCAGGGGGGGGAGCACCGGGGAGCTGTTTTTT	CSVLGRGGSTGELFF
many	TRBV20-1	TRBJ2-6	NA	TGCAGTGCTTTAACAGGATCAGGGGCCAACGTCCTGACTTTC	CSALTGSGANVLTF
many	TRBV4-2	TRBJ2-7	TRBD2	TGTGCCAGCAGACTTTCGACGACTAGCGGGGGGTCCTACGAGCAGTACTTC	CASRLSTTSGGSYEQYF
once	TRBV2	TRBJ2-7	TRBD1	TGTGCCAGCAGTGAACGGAGGACAGGGACCTACGAGCAGTACTTC	CASSERRTGTYEQYF
many	TRBV7-9	TRBJ2-5	NA	TGTGCCAGCAGCTTAGAGTCGGAGACCCAGTACTTC	CASSLESETQYF
many	TRBV5-1	TRBJ2-7	NA	TGCGCCAGCAGCTTAGACATTCGCACGAACGAGCAGTACTTC	CASSLDIRTNEQYF
few	TRBV10-3	TRBJ2-3	TRBD2	TGTGCCATCAGTGACGGCGGGGGGGCCGAGGCAGATACGCAGTATTTT	CAISDGGGAEADTQYF
NA	TRBV7-7	TRBJ2-3	TRBD1	TGTGCCAGCAGCGAGGGACAGGGGAGGAGAGATACGCAGTATTTT	CASSEGQGRRDTQYF
many	TRBV10-3	TRBJ2-7	NA	TGTGCCATCGCAGGCAACTACGAGCAGTACTTC	CAIAGNYEQYF
NA	TRBV12-3/TRBV12-4	TRBJ1-2	TRBD1	TGTGCCAGCAGTTCGGACAGGCTGGGCTATGGCTACACCTTC	CASSSDRLGYGYTF
NA	TRBV12-5	TRBJ1-1	NA	TGTGCTAGTGGTTTGTACCTGAGGGGGGGAACTGAAGCTTTCTTT	CASGLYLRGGTEAFF
many	TRBV5-6	TRBJ1-6	NA	TGTGCCAGCAGTTCCGGGCCCCAGTATTCACCCCTCCACTTT	CASSSGPQYSPLHF
many	TRBV5-6	TRBJ2-4	NA	TGTGCCAGCAGCCTGGAGCTAAAGCTAGCCAAAAACATTCAGTACTTC	CASSLELKLAKNIQYF
many	TRBV5-1	TRBJ2-1	TRBD2	TGCGCCAGCAGCTTGGTTAGCGGGGGGGCGTATGAGCAGTTCTTC	CASSLVSGGAYEQFF
many	TRBV5-1	TRBJ2-3	TRBD2	TGCGCCAGCAGCTCCCCGTCGAGCGGGAGCCTGGGAGATACGCAGTATTTT	CASSSPSSGSLGDTQYF